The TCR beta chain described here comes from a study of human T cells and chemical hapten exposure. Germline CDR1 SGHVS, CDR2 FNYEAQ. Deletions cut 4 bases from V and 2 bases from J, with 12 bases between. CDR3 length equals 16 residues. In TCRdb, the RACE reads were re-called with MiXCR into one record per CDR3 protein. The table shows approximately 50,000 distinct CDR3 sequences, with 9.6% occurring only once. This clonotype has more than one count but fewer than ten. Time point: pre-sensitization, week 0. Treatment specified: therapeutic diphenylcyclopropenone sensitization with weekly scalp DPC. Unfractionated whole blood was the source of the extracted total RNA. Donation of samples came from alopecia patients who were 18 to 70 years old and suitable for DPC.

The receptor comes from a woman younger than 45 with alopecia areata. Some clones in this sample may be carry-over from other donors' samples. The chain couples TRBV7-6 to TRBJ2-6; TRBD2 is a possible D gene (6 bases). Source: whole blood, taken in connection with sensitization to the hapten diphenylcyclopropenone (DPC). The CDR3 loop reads CASSSGAGTGANVLTF. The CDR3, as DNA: TGTGCCAGCAGCTCCGGGGCGGGGACTGGGGCCAACGTCCTGACTTTC.